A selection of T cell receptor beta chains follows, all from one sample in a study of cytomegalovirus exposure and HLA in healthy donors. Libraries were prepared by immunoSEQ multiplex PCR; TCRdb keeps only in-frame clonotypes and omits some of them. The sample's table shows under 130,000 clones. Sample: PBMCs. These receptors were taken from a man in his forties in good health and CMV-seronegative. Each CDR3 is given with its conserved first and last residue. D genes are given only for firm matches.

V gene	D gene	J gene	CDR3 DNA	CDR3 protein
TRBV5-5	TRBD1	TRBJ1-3	TGTGCCAGCAGCATCTCAGACAGGGGGCACTCTGGAAACACCATATATTTT	CASSISDRGHSGNTIYF
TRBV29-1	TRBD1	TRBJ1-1	TGCAGCGTCTACAGGGGGAACACTGAAGCTTTCTTT	CSVYRGNTEAFF
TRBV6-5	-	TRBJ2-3	TGTGCCAGCAGTTACTCGATCGGGGGGCCAGATACGCAGTATTTT	CASSYSIGGPDTQYF
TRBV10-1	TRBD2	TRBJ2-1	TGCGCCAGCAGTGAGTCCGACGGGACTAGCGGGAGTAATGAGCAGTTCTTC	CASSESDGTSGSNEQFF
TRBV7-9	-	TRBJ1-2	TGTGCCAGCAGCTTCCCCCGTAGTTTTGGCTACACCTTC	CASSFPRSFGYTF
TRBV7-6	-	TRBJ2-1	TGTGCCAGCAGCCGGTCTTCCAATGAGCAGTTCTTC	CASSRSSNEQFF
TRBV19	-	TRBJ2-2	TGTGCCAGTAACATAGGCGGGACCGGCGGGGAGCTGTTTTTT	CASNIGGTGGELFF
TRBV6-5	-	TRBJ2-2	TGTGCCAGCAGTTTAGGTGCAGGGTACACCGGGGAGCTGTTTTTT	CASSLGAGYTGELFF
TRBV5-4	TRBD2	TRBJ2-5	TGTGCCAGCAGCCCTAGCGGGAGAAAAGAGACCCAGTACTTC	CASSPSGRKETQYF
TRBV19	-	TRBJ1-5	TGTGCCAGTAGTATACCGGGGGCGGGGGCCAAGAATCAGCCCCAGCATTTT	CASSIPGAGAKNQPQHF
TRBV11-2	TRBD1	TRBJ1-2	TGTGCCAGCAGCACGGACAGGTCTAACTATGGCTACACCTTC	CASSTDRSNYGYTF
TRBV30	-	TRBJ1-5	TGTGCCTGGAGTGTACAGGGTGGCAATCAGCCCCAGCATTTT	CAWSVQGGNQPQHF
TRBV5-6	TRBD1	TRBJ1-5	TGTGCCAGCAGCGGTGGACAGGGGCCTCAGCCCCAGCATTTT	CASSGGQGPQPQHF
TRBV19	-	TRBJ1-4	TGTGCCAGTAGTACCGGACAGAGTGCAACTAATGAAAAACTGTTTTTT	CASSTGQSATNEKLFF
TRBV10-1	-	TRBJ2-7	TGCGCCAGCAGCCCAGGGGATACCTACGAGCAGTACTTC	CASSPGDTYEQYF
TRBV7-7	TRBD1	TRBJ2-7	TGTGCCAGCAGCTTAGGACAGGGGGACTACGAGCAGTACTTC	CASSLGQGDYEQYF